These T cell receptor beta chains were read from a single sample in a study of cytomegalovirus exposure and HLA in healthy donors. Measured with immunoSEQ multiplex PCR; TCRdb has only the in-frame clones, and not every one. The sample contains about 120,000 clones, 70% to 90% of which appear only once. Material for sequencing was PBMCs. The receptors originated from a woman between 25 and 40 years old in good health and CMV-seropositive. The CDR3 runs from the conserved cysteine through the conserved F or W. The order of the fields is clone size, J gene, V gene, D gene, CDR3 DNA, CDR3 protein. D genes are given only for firm matches. A clone size is listed for some rows: how often the clone was seen (once, few, many), or a class if it is expanded.

size: .; J: TRBJ2-2; V: TRBV7-6; D: .; DNA: TGTGCCAGCAGCTTATCCCCCCAGTCTGCCACCGGGGAGCTGTTTTTT; CDR3: CASSLSPQSATGELFF
size: .; J: TRBJ2-2; V: TRBV5-1; D: TRBD2; DNA: TGCGCCAGCAGCTTGGGGCCGGCTAGCGGGGCGAACACCGGGGAGCTGTTTTTT; CDR3: CASSLGPASGANTGELFF
size: .; J: TRBJ2-3; V: TRBV10-2; D: .; DNA: TGCGCCAGCTCACGAAGGCTAGCGAACACAGATACGCAGTATTTT; CDR3: CASSRRLANTDTQYF
size: .; J: TRBJ1-2; V: TRBV2; D: .; DNA: TGTGCCAGCAGGGGGACATCTAACTATGGCTACACCTTC; CDR3: CASRGTSNYGYTF
size: .; J: TRBJ1-5; V: TRBV6-5; D: .; DNA: TGTGCCAGCAGCCAATCAGGGGTTGAACATTTT; CDR3: CASSQSGVEHF
size: .; J: TRBJ2-7; V: TRBV11-1; D: TRBD2; DNA: TGTGCCAGCAGCTTTTTAGCTAGCGGGCGGAGCTCCTACGAGCAGTACTTC; CDR3: CASSFLASGRSSYEQYF
size: .; J: TRBJ2-3; V: TRBV9; D: TRBD1; DNA: TGTGGGGACAGGGGGTTCACAGATACGCAGTATTTT; CDR3: CGDRGFTDTQYF
size: once; J: TRBJ1-3; V: TRBV5-6; D: .; DNA: TGTGCCAGCAGCGCGGTTGGAGGGCTGGGAAACACCATATATTTT; CDR3: CASSAVGGLGNTIYF
size: .; J: TRBJ1-1; V: TRBV20-1; D: TRBD1; DNA: TGCAGTGCTAGGGACAGGGTGAGAGCTTTCTTT; CDR3: CSARDRVRAFF
size: .; J: TRBJ1-2; V: TRBV7-9; D: TRBD1; DNA: TGTGCCAGCAGCGACTTCGGGACAGGGGGCGCCTATGGCTACACCTTC; CDR3: CASSDFGTGGAYGYTF
size: .; J: TRBJ2-1; V: TRBV5-6; D: .; DNA: TGTGCCAGCAGCCCTCCGGGAGCCAATGAGCAGTTCTTC; CDR3: CASSPPGANEQFF
size: few; J: TRBJ1-6; V: TRBV6-5; D: .; DNA: TGTGCCAGCAGTTACGCCAGTTATTCACCCCTCCACTTT; CDR3: CASSYASYSPLHF
size: .; J: TRBJ2-7; V: TRBV10-3; D: TRBD2; DNA: TGTGCCATCAACCTAGCGGGAGGGCGAGACGAGCAGTACTTC; CDR3: CAINLAGGRDEQYF
size: .; J: TRBJ2-7; V: TRBV11-2; D: TRBD2; DNA: TGTGCCAGCAGGACGACTAGCGGGACCCCCTACGAGCAGTACTTC; CDR3: CASRTTSGTPYEQYF
size: .; J: TRBJ2-5; V: TRBV5-1; D: TRBD2; DNA: TGCGCCAGCAGCTTGACTAGCGGGGGGCAAGAGACCCAGTACTTC; CDR3: CASSLTSGGQETQYF
size: .; J: TRBJ2-1; V: TRBV28; D: .; DNA: TGTGCCAGCAGTTCCCCTCACGAGCAGCAGTTCTTC; CDR3: CASSSPHEQQFF
size: .; J: TRBJ2-7; V: TRBV15; D: .; DNA: TGTGCCACCAGCACCGGGGACACGGCACCCTACGAGCAGTACTTC; CDR3: CATSTGDTAPYEQYF
size: .; J: TRBJ1-2; V: TRBV2; D: TRBD1; DNA: TGTGCCAGCAGTGCCACTGGGGACAGGGCATTTTCCACCTTC; CDR3: CASSATGDRAFSTF
size: .; J: TRBJ1-2; V: TRBV6-1; D: .; DNA: TGTGCCAGCAGTCAAGGGGGGCAGGGCTTGTATGGCTACACCTTC; CDR3: CASSQGGQGLYGYTF
size: .; J: TRBJ1-2; V: TRBV5-1; D: .; DNA: TGCGCCAGCAGCTTGCATCCCGCCGAGGCCTATGGCTACACCTTC; CDR3: CASSLHPAEAYGYTF
size: once; J: TRBJ1-3; V: TRBV2; D: .; DNA: TGTGCCAGCCTGAGGGAATCTGGAAACACCATATATTTT; CDR3: CASLRESGNTIYF
size: .; J: TRBJ2-5; V: TRBV7-3; D: .; DNA: TGTGCCAGCAGCCCGGGACTCGGGTTTGAGACCCAGTACTTC; CDR3: CASSPGLGFETQYF
size: once; J: TRBJ2-5; V: TRBV9; D: .; DNA: TGTGCCAGCAGCGTGGGTCGGTATGGCAGGGCCGGTGAAGAGACCCAGTACTTC; CDR3: CASSVGRYGRAGEETQYF
size: .; J: TRBJ2-3; V: TRBV19; D: .; DNA: TGTGCCAGTAGTATATCGCGGGTACCCACAGATACGCAGTATTTT; CDR3: CASSISRVPTDTQYF
size: .; J: TRBJ1-6; V: TRBV5-6; D: .; DNA: TGTGCCAGCAGCTTGGACAGGTATAATTCACCCCTCCACTTT; CDR3: CASSLDRYNSPLHF
size: .; J: TRBJ2-5; V: TRBV7-3; D: .; DNA: TGTGCCAGCAGCTCCGGGGGGCTCGGAGAGACCCAGTACTTC; CDR3: CASSSGGLGETQYF
size: .; J: TRBJ1-5; V: TRBV28; D: .; DNA: TGTGCCAGCAGTTTAATTCTGGGGAGTAGCAATCAGCCCCAGCATTTT; CDR3: CASSLILGSSNQPQHF
size: few; J: TRBJ2-7; V: TRBV6-1; D: .; DNA: TGTGCCAGCAAAGTCGCTAGCTCCTACGAGCAGTACTTC; CDR3: CASKVASSYEQYF
size: .; J: TRBJ1-2; V: TRBV11-3; D: .; DNA: TGTGCCAGCAGCTTGGGGCTGTTCTATGGCTACACCTTC; CDR3: CASSLGLFYGYTF
size: .; J: TRBJ1-1; V: TRBV18; D: .; DNA: TGTGCCAGCTCACCGCGGCAAAGCGACACTGAAGCTTTCTTT; CDR3: CASSPRQSDTEAFF
size: .; J: TRBJ2-7; V: TRBV7-8; D: .; DNA: TGTGCCAGCAGCTTAAGATACAACTCCTACGAGCAGTACTTC; CDR3: CASSLRYNSYEQYF
size: .; J: TRBJ2-1; V: TRBV7-3; D: TRBD2; DNA: TGTGCCAGCAGCTTAAAACCCCCCGGTAGCGGGGAAAACAATGAGCAGTTCTTC; CDR3: CASSLKPPGSGENNEQFF
size: .; J: TRBJ2-1; V: TRBV5-4; D: .; DNA: TGTGCCAGCAGCTTGGGACTGAGAAACCATGAGCAGTTCTTC; CDR3: CASSLGLRNHEQFF
size: .; J: TRBJ2-5; V: TRBV6-5; D: .; DNA: TGTGCCAGCAGTTATTCGAGGATCGTAGAGACCCAGTACTTC; CDR3: CASSYSRIVETQYF
size: .; J: TRBJ2-3; V: TRBV29-1; D: TRBD2; DNA: TGCAGCGCCCAATTCGGGCTAGCGGGAGGGCCCGGGACAGATACGCAGTATTTT; CDR3: CSAQFGLAGGPGTDTQYF
size: .; J: TRBJ2-7; V: TRBV27; D: TRBD1; DNA: TGTGCCAGCAGTATAGGACAGGGTGGGGGCTACGAGCAGTACTTC; CDR3: CASSIGQGGGYEQYF
size: .; J: TRBJ1-2; V: TRBV6-1; D: TRBD1; DNA: TGTGCCAGCAGTGAAGCCGGGACAGCTAACTATGGCTACACCTTC; CDR3: CASSEAGTANYGYTF
size: .; J: TRBJ2-7; V: TRBV5-5; D: TRBD2; DNA: TGTGCCAGCAGCTTGGCCCTCGGGTCGGCTAGCGGTCTGGGGCGTCAGTACTTC; CDR3: CASSLALGSASGLGRQYF
size: .; J: TRBJ2-1; V: TRBV30; D: TRBD2; DNA: TGTGCCTACAAAACAGCGGGAGGGCCCGTCCACAATGAGCAGTTCTTC; CDR3: CAYKTAGGPVHNEQFF